This T cell receptor (beta chain) is drawn from a study of beta chain features in type 1 diabetes. This CDR3 region has 15 residues. J lost 0 bases, V lost 1 base, and 1 base had no gene match. CDR1 is MNHEY, CDR2 SVGAGI, per germline. Study-level points and caveats: Compared with healthy donors, patients appeared to share more similar naive, central memory and regulatory TCRB repertoires.

The sequenced template was cDNA made from the entire isolated RNA. This table comes from immunoSEQ multiplex PCR, and its TCRdb copy is limited to in-frame clones, with some not included. The table records about 350,000 clones, roughly 21% of them present only once. This clone has a handful of counts. The antigen remains undetermined. The sample was naive CD4+ T cells from blood. The V and J genes are TRBV6-5 and TRBJ2-3; 7 bases agree with TRBD1. The receptor was derived from a woman younger than 35 in good health. This CDR3 is CASSYYRGSTDTQYF. CDR3 DNA sequence: TGTGCCAGCAGTTACTACAGGGGAAGCACAGATACGCAGTATTTT.